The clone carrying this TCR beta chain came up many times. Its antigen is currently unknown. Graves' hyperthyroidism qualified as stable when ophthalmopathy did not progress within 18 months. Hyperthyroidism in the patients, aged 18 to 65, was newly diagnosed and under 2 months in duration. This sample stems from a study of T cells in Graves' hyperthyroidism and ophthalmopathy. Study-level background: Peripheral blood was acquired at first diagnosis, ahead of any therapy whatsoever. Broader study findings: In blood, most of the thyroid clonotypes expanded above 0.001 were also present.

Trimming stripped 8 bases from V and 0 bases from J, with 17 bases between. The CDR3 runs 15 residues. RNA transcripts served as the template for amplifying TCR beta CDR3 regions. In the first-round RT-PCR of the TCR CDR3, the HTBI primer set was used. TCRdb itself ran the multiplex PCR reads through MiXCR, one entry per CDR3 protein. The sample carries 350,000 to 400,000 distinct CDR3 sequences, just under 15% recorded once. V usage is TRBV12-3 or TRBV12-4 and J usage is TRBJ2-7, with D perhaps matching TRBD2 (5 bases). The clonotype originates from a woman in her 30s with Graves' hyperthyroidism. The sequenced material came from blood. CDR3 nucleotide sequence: TGTGCCAGCGGACTCGAAAGACTGAGCTCCTACGAGCAGTACTTC. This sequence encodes CASGLERLSSYEQYF.